Shown below are 15 T cell receptor beta chains from a single sample sequenced in a study of blood T cell repertoires in COVID-19. The method was immunoSEQ multiplex PCR; TCRdb's version includes in-frame clones alone and lacks a portion of them. This sample has 28,000 or so clones, with nearly 90% found just once. Specimen: peripheral blood. Receptors originate from a man between 65 and 80 years old with acute or convalescent COVID-19.

V is TRBV5-1 and J is TRBJ1-2, with D possibly being TRBD1 (6 bases). Trimming removed 1 base from V and 2 bases from J, with 9 bases in between. Germline V lookup: CDR1 SGHRS, CDR2 YFSETQ. This CDR3 has 14 amino acids. The CDR3 here is CASSLNDRNYGYTF. The CDR3 DNA is TGCGCCAGCAGCTTGAACGACAGGAACTATGGCTACACCTTC.

The V call is TRBV7-2, the J call TRBJ2-7; D might be TRBD1 (6 bases). This CDR3 region has 13 residues. Germline V gives CDR1 SGHTA, CDR2 FQGNSA. The ends were cut back, 7 bases at V and 3 bases at J, with 13 bases in the middle. The CDR3 loop is CASTLGQNYEQYF. The CDR3 nucleotides are TGTGCCAGCACCTTGGGACAAAACTACGAGCAGTACTTC. Combining the CDR3 with reference TRBV7-2 and TRBJ2-7 gives the whole variable domain GAGVSQSPSNKVTEKGKDVELRCDPISGHTALYWYRQSLGQGLEFLIYFQGNSAPDKSGLPSDRFSAERTGGSVSTLTIQRTQQEDSAVYLCASTLGQNYEQYFGPGTRLTVT.

This chain connects TRBV23-1 to TRBJ1-2; D not certain. TRBV23-1 qualifies as an ORF whose function is uncertain. The V end lost 0 bases, the J end lost 4 bases, and 6 bases lay between the germline ends. The CDR3 consists of 13 residues. The CDR3 sequence is CASSQSISYGYTF. The CDR3 DNA reads TGCGCCAGCAGTCAATCAATCTCCTATGGCTACACCTTC.

The chain combines TRBV7-3 with TRBJ2-3; possible D gene TRBD2, 5 bases. Trimming removed 4 bases from V and 0 bases from J, with 8 bases in between. Germline-derived CDR1 and CDR2 are SGHTA and FQGTGA. The length of the CDR3 is 14 residues. The CDR3: CASSSGGSTDTQYF. As DNA, the CDR3 is TGTGCCAGCAGCTCCGGCGGGAGCACAGATACGCAGTATTTT.

CDR3 sequence: CASSLDQDSGGYTF. For the CDR3, the DNA is TGTGCCAGCAGCTTAGACCAGGACTCCGGGGGCTACACCTTC. This chain links TRBV7-3 with TRBJ1-2; D is ambiguous. Per the germline V gene, CDR1 is SGHTA and CDR2 is FQGTGA. The CDR3 runs 14 residues. The V and J ends lost 2 bases and 8 bases respectively, with 15 bases between them.

The chain couples TRBV5-1 to TRBJ1-1; 9 positions match TRBD1. This CDR3 is built from 13 residues. CDR1 is SGHRS and CDR2 is YFSETQ in the germline V gene. V lost 0 bases, J lost 7 bases, and 1 base stayed unmatched. CDR3 in amino acids: CASSLGQGGEAFF. The CDR3 DNA reads TGCGCCAGCAGCTTGGGACAGGGGGGTGAAGCTTTCTTT.

This clone was seen only once. This sequence joins TRBV2 and TRBJ2-5; possibly TRBD1 for D (8 bases). The CDR3 contains 14 residues. Trimming stripped 5 bases from V and 3 bases from J, with 13 bases between. CDR1 SNHLY and CDR2 FYNNEI come from the germline V gene. The CDR3 sequence: CASSRTGGEETQYF. In DNA, the CDR3 is TGTGCCAGCAGTCGTACAGGGGGGGAAGAGACCCAGTACTTC.

J is TRBJ1-2 and V is TRBV7-2; 9 nucleotides line up with TRBD1. Germline lookup yields CDR1 SGHTA and CDR2 FQGNSA. Germline trimming cut 5 bases from V and 3 bases from J; bases unmatched to any gene: 4. The CDR3 length is 14 residues. CDR3 sequence reads: CASSLTGGDYGYTF. CDR3 bases: TGTGCCAGCAGCCTGACAGGGGGGGACTATGGCTACACCTTC. Full variable domain (rest looked up from reference TRBV7-2 and TRBJ1-2): GAGVSQSPSNKVTEKGKDVELRCDPISGHTALYWYRQSLGQGLEFLIYFQGNSAPDKSGLPSDRFSAERTGGSVSTLTIQRTQQEDSAVYLCASSLTGGDYGYTFGSGTRLTVV.

The J gene is TRBJ2-1, the V gene TRBV7-2, with 7 positions matching TRBD2. CDR1 and CDR2 (germline): SGHTA, FQGNSA. The CDR3 extends over 15 amino acids. V dropped 1 base and J dropped 3; count of bases not matched to a gene: 3. In DNA, the CDR3 is TGTGCCAGCAGCTTAGAATCTAGCGGCTACAATGAGCAGTTCTTC. Its translation is CASSLESSGYNEQFF.

This chain connects TRBV6-2 or TRBV6-3 to TRBJ2-5; a weak D match, TRBD2 (5 bases). CDR3 size: 12 residues. V was cut by 4 bases and J by 9 bases, with 12 bases left in between. Germline V lookup: CDR1 MNHEY, CDR2 SVGEGT. CDR3 residues: CASSSAAAAQYF. CDR3 nucleotides: TGTGCCAGCAGTTCGGCAGCGGCGGCCCAGTACTTC.

The chain employs TRBV9 and TRBJ1-1; D remains unclear. The V gene lost 3 bases and the J gene lost 2 bases, with 8 bases spanning the gap. Germline loops: CDR1 SGDLS, CDR2 YYNGEE. There are 13 residues in the CDR3. The CDR3 region is CASSATVNTEAFF. The CDR3 DNA sequence: TGTGCCAGCAGCGCCACGGTCAACACTGAAGCTTTCTTT.

The rearrangement uses TRBV9 and TRBJ2-2, with D perhaps TRBD1 (5 bases). Germline CDR1 reads SGDLS; CDR2 reads YYNGEE. CDR3 length: 14 amino acids. Trimming removed 4 bases from V and 3 bases from J, with 10 bases in between. CDR3 protein: CASSPRGDTGELFF. The CDR3 DNA is TGTGCCAGCAGCCCAAGGGGCGACACCGGGGAGCTGTTTTTT.

The CDR3 DNA is TGTGCCAGCAGCGCAGACTTGAACACTGAAGCTTTCTTT. Its protein product is CASSADLNTEAFF. This chain links TRBV7-6 with TRBJ1-1, with D unresolved. The ends were cut back, 5 bases at V and 0 bases at J, with 7 bases in the middle. The CDR3 is 13 amino acids. CDR1 is SGHVS and CDR2 is FNYEAQ in the germline V gene.

The chain combines TRBV5-6 with TRBJ2-7; D is possibly TRBD2 (5 bases). The CDR3 spans 16 residues. V lost 0 bases and J 3 bases, leaving 16 bases between the germline ends. Germline CDR1 reads SGHDT; CDR2 reads YYEEEE. The CDR3 loop is CASSLASSGAFYEQYF. The CDR3 DNA reads TGTGCCAGCAGCTTGGCATCGAGCGGAGCATTCTACGAGCAGTACTTC.

The chain's CDR3 is CASSQRLATYEQFF. The DNA of the CDR3 is TGCGCCAGCAGCCAAAGGCTAGCGACCTATGAGCAGTTCTTC. The chain uses TRBV4-3 and TRBJ2-1; the D gene is possibly TRBD2 (6 bases). The V gene's germline CDR1 is LGHNA and CDR2 YSLEER. Trimming stripped 2 bases from V and 8 bases from J, with 13 bases between. The CDR3 is 14 residues long.